Below, 9 T cell receptor beta chains from the same sample are listed, as sequenced in a study of response to subunit inactivated influenza vaccine. TCRdb re-derived calls from the RT-PCR reads in MiXCR, one entry per CDR3 protein. This sample has about 190,000 distinct CDR3 sequences, with roughly an eighth found just once. The sample in question was CD8+ T cells sorted from PBMCs, obtained around 5 days after vaccination. These receptors were collected from a man over 45 who received an inactivated influenza vaccine.

The sample holds many counts of this clonotype. This chain connects TRBV29-1 to TRBJ2-2; 12 bases match TRBD2. Germline-derived CDR1 and CDR2 are SQVTM and ANQGSEA. The CDR3 runs to 15 residues. V dropped 4 bases and J dropped 5; count of bases not matched to a gene: 5. The CDR3 DNA reads TGCAGCGTTGCCCTAGCGGGAGGGAGTACCGGGGAGCTGTTTTTT. Translated: CSVALAGGSTGELFF.

This clonotype was seen a few times. The V call is TRBV6-5, the J call TRBJ1-6; D gene ambiguous. Trimming removed 4 bases from V and 8 bases from J, with 21 bases in between. CDR1 is MNHEY, CDR2 SVGAGI, per germline. The CDR3 length is 17 residues. The CDR3 loop is CASSSEPRETGDSPLHF. CDR3 DNA: TGTGCCAGCAGTTCAGAACCACGGGAGACCGGGGATTCACCCCTCCACTTT.

V usage is TRBV7-6 and J usage is TRBJ2-5, with 8 bases fitting TRBD1. CDR3 length: 15 amino acids. CDR1 and CDR2 (germline): SGHVS, FNYEAQ. V trimming: 3 bases; J trimming: 6 bases; junction bases outside the gene matches: 9. CDR3 protein: CASSLYNQGAKTQYF. The CDR3 nucleotides read TGTGCCAGCAGCTTGTACAACCAGGGGGCCAAGACCCAGTACTTC.

This sequence joins TRBV19 and TRBJ2-7, with no clear D. The CDR3 runs to 15 residues. CDR1 is LNHDA, CDR2 SQIVND, per germline (reference sequence). Deletions cut 3 bases from V and 2 bases from J, with 14 bases between. The CDR3 DNA reads as TGTGCCAGTAGTATTAACGGACCGACGACCTACGAGCAGTACTTC. As protein: CASSINGPTTYEQYF.

The gene calls are TRBV19 and TRBJ2-7; 7 nucleotides align to TRBD1. CDR3 size: 14 residues. The junction had 7 bases not matched to a gene; V was cut back by 5 bases and J by 3 bases. Germline lookup yields CDR1 LNHDA and CDR2 SQIVND (reference sequence). The CDR3: CASSPSPGGYEQYF. DNA for the CDR3: TGTGCCAGTAGTCCAAGTCCAGGGGGCTACGAGCAGTACTTC.

CDR3 sequence reads: CASSLTRTGIYGYTF. CDR3 DNA sequence: TGTGCCAGCAGTTTGACCCGGACAGGGATCTATGGCTACACCTTC. J is TRBJ1-2 and V is TRBV12-3 or TRBV12-4; 8 bases are shared with TRBD1. The junction had 7 bases not matched to a gene; V was cut back by 3 bases and J by 4 bases. The CDR3 contains 15 residues.

The chain carries TRBV3-1 and TRBJ2-1, with a possible D match to TRBD2 (6 bases). Trimming stripped 0 bases from V and 4 bases from J, with 16 bases between. This CDR3 contains 17 residues. Germline-derived CDR1 and CDR2 are LGHDT and YNNKEL (reference sequence). CDR3: CASSQDLGTGTYNEQFF. The CDR3 DNA follows: TGTGCCAGCAGCCAAGATCTGGGGACTGGGACTTACAATGAGCAGTTCTTC.

This clonotype was counted at least ten times. The chain uses TRBV27 and TRBJ2-1; D is undetermined. CDR3 size: 12 residues. From germline, CDR1 is MNHEY and CDR2 SMNVEV (reference sequence). Trimming shortened V by 4 bases and J by 4 bases, and 5 bases separated the two germline ends. The CDR3 loop reads CASSSPYNEQFF. The CDR3 coding sequence is TGTGCCAGCAGTTCCCCGTACAATGAGCAGTTCTTC.

This clonotype came up once. The rearrangement uses TRBV7-2 and TRBJ2-3; 8 bases are shared with TRBD2. The CDR3 is made up of 15 amino acids. Trimming at V came to 5 bases and at J to 0 bases, leaving 4 bases not matched to a gene. Germline CDR1 reads SGHTA; CDR2 reads FQGNSA. CDR3 nucleotides: TGTGCCAGCAGCGGCGGGGGGCCGAGCACAGATACGCAGTATTTT. Amino acids: CASSGGGPSTDTQYF.